The 27 T cell receptor beta chains listed next were all sequenced from one sample in a study of T cell responses to AZD1222 COVID-19 vaccine (TCRdb year 2021). Receptors were amplified or captured by the immunoSEQ multiplex PCR assay. TCRdb retrieved this table from immuneACCESS and kept in-frame rearrangements only. Not all clones are present; in checked studies, unresolved V genes account for under half, and no reason is known for the remainder. In this sample the table shows about 150,000 clones, approximately 88% of which occur a single time. The ten largest clones capture around 2% of the sample. In light of the paper, this sample's time point label describes: baseline before first vaccination. This specimen consisted of peripheral blood, obtained on day 0 of AZD1222 vaccination. The receptors shown here come from an adult in good health.

A single count supports this clone. The genes are TRBV7-2 and TRBJ2-2, with 8 bases identical to TRBD2. The CDR3 extends over 19 amino acids. From germline, CDR1 is SGHTA and CDR2 FQGNSA. Trimming cost V 5 bases and J 6 bases; bases outside gene matches: 20. CDR3 coding DNA: TGTGCCAGCAGCCTAATTAGCGGGATAGCCCCTATTAGCGCCGGGGAGCTGTTTTTT. The encoded protein is CASSLISGIAPISAGELFF.

Ten or more counts support this clone. The gene calls are TRBV4-2 and TRBJ2-7; 9 bases match TRBD2. After removal of 0 bases from V and 0 bases from J, the junction contained 9 bases not matched to a gene. CDR3 length: 18 amino acids. Germline V gives CDR1 LGHNA, CDR2 YNFKEQ. The DNA of the CDR3 is TGTGCCAGCAGCCAAGATCCCCTAGTTAGCGGGAGCTCCTACGAGCAGTACTTC. Its protein product is CASSQDPLVSGSSYEQYF.

This clone was seen a single time. This chain links TRBV18 with TRBJ2-7; 8 bases align to TRBD1. V lost 1 base, J lost 3 bases, and 8 bases stayed unmatched. This CDR3 comprises 16 residues. In germline, CDR1 is KGHSH, CDR2 LQKENI. Here the CDR3 DNA reads TGTGCCAGCTCACCACTCCAAGGACAGGGATTCTACGAGCAGTACTTC. This gives the protein CASSPLQGQGFYEQYF. Based on the CDR3 plus reference TRBV18 and TRBJ2-7, the full variable domain is NAGVMQNPRHLVRRRGQEARLRCSPMKGHSHVYWYRQLPEEGLKFMVYLQKENIIDESGMPKERFSAEFPKEGPSILRIQQVVRGDSAAYFCASSPLQGQGFYEQYFGPGTRLTVT.

The chain carries TRBV11-3 and TRBJ2-3; D is perhaps TRBD2 (7 bases). The CDR3 totals 17 residues. The germline V gene encodes CDR1 SGHNT and CDR2 YENEEA. V was trimmed by 4 bases and J by 2 bases, leaving 19 bases between them. The CDR3 here is CASSSGGWEPDTDTQYF. As DNA, the CDR3 is TGTGCCAGCAGCTCGGGGGGCTGGGAACCTGACACAGATACGCAGTATTTT.

This chain connects TRBV7-2 to TRBJ1-6, with D hard to call. The CDR3 has 15 residues. Trimming stripped 1 base from V and 5 bases from J, with 9 bases between. The germline V gene has CDR1 SGHTA and CDR2 FQGNSA. CDR3 DNA: TGTGCCAGCAGCTTAGAGTCCGGCGATAATTCACCCCTCCACTTT. It translates to CASSLESGDNSPLHF.

This chain connects TRBV28 to TRBJ2-5, with 10 bases fitting TRBD1. The CDR3 spans 13 residues. With 6 bases clipped from V and 5 bases from J, the junction kept 3 bases outside the gene matches. CDR1 MDHEN and CDR2 SYDVKM come from the germline V gene. CDR3 amino acids: CASRGQGNETQYF. The CDR3 DNA is TGTGCCAGCAGGGGACAGGGGAACGAGACCCAGTACTTC.

The CDR3 DNA is TGTGCCAGCAGCCCCCGACTAATCTCCTACAATGAGCAGTTCTTC. Translating it yields CASSPRLISYNEQFF. The chain is built from TRBV9 and TRBJ2-1; D possibly corresponds to TRBD2 (5 bases). The CDR3 loop spans 15 amino acids. Trimming took off 4 bases at V and 0 bases at J, with 11 bases between the two ends. From germline, CDR1 is SGDLS and CDR2 YYNGEE.

This clone has a count of ten or more. The chain joins TRBV7-9 to TRBJ2-3, with D uncertain. This CDR3 has 12 amino acids. Trimming took off 0 bases at V and 6 bases at J, with 4 bases between the two ends. Per the germline V gene, CDR1 is SEHNR and CDR2 is FQNEAQ (reference sequence). The DNA of the CDR3 is TGTGCCAGCAGCTTAGCTCAGGATACGCAGTATTTT. As protein: CASSLAQDTQYF.

This chain links TRBV5-4 with TRBJ1-6, with D possibly being TRBD1 (5 bases). This CDR3 comprises 15 residues. V lost 3 bases, J lost 5 bases, and 12 bases lay in between. The germline CDR1 and CDR2 sequences are SGHNT and YYREEE (reference sequence). The CDR3 loop reads CASSYAGLHNSPLHF. The CDR3 nucleotides read TGTGCCAGCAGCTATGCGGGACTGCATAATTCACCCCTCCACTTT.

The chain links TRBV11-3 to TRBJ1-3; D call uncertain. Looked up from germline, CDR1 is SGHNT and CDR2 is YENEEA. V lost 4 bases and J lost 1, with 11 bases in between. The CDR3 consists of 15 residues. The chain's CDR3 is CASSSSGMSGNTIYF. The CDR3 DNA is TGTGCCAGCAGCTCATCGGGGATGTCTGGAAACACCATATATTTT.

The chain recombines TRBV12-3 or TRBV12-4 with TRBJ1-5, with 7 bases matching TRBD1. V trimming: 4 bases; J trimming: 6 bases; junction bases outside the gene matches: 3. CDR3 length equals 13 residues. In nucleotides, the CDR3 is TGTGCCAGCAGTTCCGACAGGGTTCAGCCCCAGCATTTT. Translation gives CASSSDRVQPQHF.

The CDR3 is CSVVTQDETQYF. For the CDR3, the DNA is TGCAGCGTTGTTACACAGGACGAGACCCAGTACTTC. The rearrangement joins TRBV29-1 to TRBJ2-5; weak D call: TRBD1 (5 bases). Trimming shortened V by 4 bases and J by 5 bases, and 11 bases separated the two germline ends. The germline V gene has CDR1 SQVTM and CDR2 ANQGSEA. The CDR3 covers 12 residues.

The chain combines TRBV28 with TRBJ1-1; a weak D match, TRBD1 (6 bases). Trimming removed 6 bases from V and 6 bases from J, with 14 bases in between. The CDR3 contains 13 residues. CDR1 is MDHEN and CDR2 is SYDVKM in the germline V gene. For the CDR3, the DNA is TGTGCCAGCAGAACAGGGACGCCGTCTGAAGCTTTCTTT. It yields the protein CASRTGTPSEAFF. The full variable domain, its missing parts supplied by reference TRBV28 and TRBJ1-1, is DVKVTQSSRYLVKRTGEKVFLECVQDMDHENMFWYRQDPGLGLRLIYFSYDVKMKEKGDIPEGYSVSREKKERFSLILESASTNQTSMYLCASRTGTPSEAFFGQGTRLTVV.

Details on this clone: The identical CDR3 is also encoded by other nucleotide sequences in the sample. The chain uses TRBV3-1 (or the pseudogene TRBV3-2) and TRBJ1-2, with unresolved D. From germline, CDR1 is LGHDT and CDR2 YNNKEL (reference sequence). The CDR3 sequence is 14 residues long. Between the trimmed V and J ends, which lost 1 base and 0 bases, there was a span of 6 bases. The CDR3 DNA reads as TGTGCCAGCAGCCAAGGTACAGCTAACTATGGCTACACCTTC. Translation gives CASSQGTANYGYTF.

The chain combines TRBV3-1 (or the pseudogene TRBV3-2) with TRBJ1-2, with TRBD1 as a possible D gene (5 bases). CDR1 and CDR2 (germline): LGHDT, YNNKEL (reference sequence). The CDR3 runs to 16 residues. V was cut by 0 bases and J by 5 bases, with 16 bases left in between. CDR3 nucleotides: TGTGCCAGCAGCCAAGATTTTGCAGGGATAGGGTATGGCTACACCTTC. This encodes CASSQDFAGIGYGYTF.

CDR3 nucleotides: TGTGCCACCAGCAGAGACCAGAATCTCCGCGGCAATCAGCCCCAGCATTTT. This encodes CATSRDQNLRGNQPQHF. V is TRBV15 and J is TRBJ1-5; D not certain. Per the germline V gene, CDR1 is LNHNV and CDR2 is YYDKDF (reference sequence). This CDR3 has 17 amino acids. V was pared by 0 bases and J by 2 bases, with 14 bases between.

V is TRBV5-4 and J is TRBJ2-3; 7 bases are shared with TRBD2. The CDR3 sequence is 14 residues long. V was pared by 2 bases and J by 2 bases, with 2 bases of the junction left unmatched. Looked up from germline, CDR1 is SGHNT and CDR2 is YYREEE (reference sequence). CDR3 loop: CASSFGLDTDTQYF. CDR3 bases: TGTGCCAGCAGCTTTGGACTAGACACAGATACGCAGTATTTT.

The gene calls are TRBV30 and TRBJ2-5; TRBD2 is a possible D gene (5 bases). The germline V and J ends were trimmed by 8 bases and 5 bases, with 15 bases remaining between them. The CDR3 contains 12 residues. Looked up from germline, CDR1 is GTSNPN and CDR2 is SVGIG (reference sequence). The CDR3 DNA follows: TGTGCCCTCACCCTAGCCCGGGAGACCCAGTACTTC. This encodes CALTLARETQYF. Combining the CDR3 with reference TRBV30 and TRBJ2-5 gives the whole variable domain SQTIHQWPATLVQPVGSPLSLECTVEGTSNPNLYWYRQAAGRGLQLLFYSVGIGQISSEVPQNLSASRPQDRQFILSSKKLLLSDSGFYLCALTLARETQYFGPGTRLLVL.

The rearrangement uses TRBV7-6 and TRBJ2-1, with unresolved D. Germline CDR1 reads SGHVS; CDR2 reads FNYEAQ. The CDR3 spans 17 residues. Trimming cost V 0 bases and J 3 bases, with 15 bases left between them. In DNA, the CDR3 is TGTGCCAGCAGCTTAGCTGATCCGGGTCCTCGCTACAATGAGCAGTTCTTC. Protein product: CASSLADPGPRYNEQFF.

The chain couples TRBV5-8 to TRBJ1-5, with unresolved D. Germline CDR1 and CDR2: SGHTS and YDEGEE. V lost 0 bases to trimming and J lost 3 bases, with 7 bases between them. This CDR3 spans 14 amino acids. The CDR3 is CASSLGTFNQPQHF. The CDR3 region has the DNA TGTGCCAGCAGCTTGGGGACCTTCAATCAGCCCCAGCATTTT.

This chain connects TRBV7-2 to TRBJ1-4; 8 positions agree with TRBD1. CDR1 is SGHTA and CDR2 is FQGNSA in the germline V gene. The CDR3 length is 18 residues. The junction had 11 bases not matched to a gene; V was cut back by 5 bases and J by 0 bases. The CDR3 sequence: CASSPRTGFDPTNEKLFF. The CDR3 DNA sequence: TGTGCCAGCAGCCCCAGGACAGGGTTTGATCCAACTAATGAAAAACTGTTTTTT.

This clone has a single count. The chain joins TRBV2 to TRBJ2-2; D tentatively reads TRBD1 or TRBD2 (5 bases each). Germline V gene data show CDR1 as SNHLY and CDR2 as FYNNEI. This CDR3 is 16 amino acids long. V gave up 6 bases and J gave up 2 bases, with 16 bases separating them. The CDR3 nucleotides read TGTGCCAGCAGCCTCGGGGTGAGGGACAACACCGGGGAGCTGTTTTTT. It yields the protein CASSLGVRDNTGELFF.

This chain links TRBV4-1 with TRBJ1-5; 9 nucleotides align to TRBD1. The trim removed 1 base at V and 3 bases at J, leaving 1 base unmatched. The CDR3 totals 15 residues. The germline gives CDR1 MGHRA, CDR2 YSYEKL. As DNA, the CDR3 is TGCGCCAGCAGCCAAGGGGACAGGGTCAATCAGCCCCAGCATTTT. The encoded protein is CASSQGDRVNQPQHF.

This sequence joins TRBV18 and TRBJ2-5; 7 bases line up with TRBD1. The germline CDR1 and CDR2 sequences are KGHSH and LQKENI. CDR3 size: 16 residues. The junction had 10 bases not matched to a gene; V was cut back by 4 bases and J by 2 bases. The CDR3 region is CASSLVDRAPQETQYF. The CDR3 nucleotides read TGTGCCAGCTCACTGGTAGACAGGGCCCCTCAAGAGACCCAGTACTTC.

The chain has TRBV6-1 and TRBJ1-2; D not certain. Trimming pared 3 bases from V and 0 bases from J, leaving 17 bases between. There are 17 residues in the CDR3. Germline V gene sequence: CDR1 MNHNS, CDR2 SASEGT. The CDR3 region is CASSDVRGLEPNYGYTF. Written as DNA, the CDR3 is TGTGCCAGCAGTGATGTCCGAGGGTTGGAACCTAACTATGGCTACACCTTC.

The J gene is TRBJ1-2, the V gene TRBV11-2; 8 bases align to TRBD1. The J segment lost 3 bases and the V segment lost 7 bases, leaving 16 bases of the junction unmatched. The CDR3 spans 17 residues. Per germline, CDR1 SGHAT and CDR2 FQNNGV. CDR3 protein: CASTPTGGAGIHYGYTF. The CDR3 DNA reads as TGTGCCAGCACCCCCACAGGGGGGGCAGGGATTCACTATGGCTACACCTTC.

The rearrangement uses TRBV3-1 (or the pseudogene TRBV3-2) and TRBJ2-3; D possibly corresponds to TRBD1 (6 bases). The CDR3 covers 14 residues. Trimming removed 6 bases from V and 5 bases from J, with 15 bases in between. CDR1 and CDR2 from the germline V gene are LGHDT and YNNKEL (reference sequence). For the CDR3, the DNA is TGTGCCAGCAGTTCCCAGCGAGGGGGAGATACGCAGTATTTT. Translating gives CASSSQRGGDTQYF.